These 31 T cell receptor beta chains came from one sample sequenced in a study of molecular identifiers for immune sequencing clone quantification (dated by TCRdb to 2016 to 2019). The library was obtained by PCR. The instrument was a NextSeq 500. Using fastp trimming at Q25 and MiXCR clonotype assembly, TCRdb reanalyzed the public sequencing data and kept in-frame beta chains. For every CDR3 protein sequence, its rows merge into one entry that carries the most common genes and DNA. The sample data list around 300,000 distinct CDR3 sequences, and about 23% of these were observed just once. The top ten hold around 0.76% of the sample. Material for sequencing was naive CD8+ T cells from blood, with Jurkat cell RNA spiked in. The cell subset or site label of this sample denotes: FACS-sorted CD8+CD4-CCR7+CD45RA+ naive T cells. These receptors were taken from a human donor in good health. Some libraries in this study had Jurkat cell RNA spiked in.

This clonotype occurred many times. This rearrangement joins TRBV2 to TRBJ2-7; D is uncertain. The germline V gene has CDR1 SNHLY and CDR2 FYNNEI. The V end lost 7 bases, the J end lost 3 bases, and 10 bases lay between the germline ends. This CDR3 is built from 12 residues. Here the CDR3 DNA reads TGTGCCAGCACCCCGTGGGACTACGAGCAGTACTTC. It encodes CASTPWDYEQYF.

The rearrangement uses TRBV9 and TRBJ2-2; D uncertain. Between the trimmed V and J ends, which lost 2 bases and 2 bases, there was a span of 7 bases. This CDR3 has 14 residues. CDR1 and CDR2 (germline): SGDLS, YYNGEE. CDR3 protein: CASSVESNTGELFF. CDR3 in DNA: TGTGCCAGCAGCGTTGAGTCCAACACCGGGGAGCTGTTTTTT.

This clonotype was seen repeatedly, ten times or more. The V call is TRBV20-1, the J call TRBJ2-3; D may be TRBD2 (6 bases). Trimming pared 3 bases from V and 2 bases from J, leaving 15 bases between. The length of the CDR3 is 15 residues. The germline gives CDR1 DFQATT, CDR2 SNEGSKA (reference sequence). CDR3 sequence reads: CSARERASYTDTQYF. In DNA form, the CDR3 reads TGCAGTGCTAGGGAGCGGGCCTCTTACACAGATACGCAGTATTTT.

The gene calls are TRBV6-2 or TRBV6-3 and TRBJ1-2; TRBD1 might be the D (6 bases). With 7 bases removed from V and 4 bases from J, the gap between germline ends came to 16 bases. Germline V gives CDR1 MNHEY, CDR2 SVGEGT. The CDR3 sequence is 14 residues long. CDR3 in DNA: TGTGCCAGCACCCCCTGGGGACAATCCTATGGCTACACCTTC. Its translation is CASTPWGQSYGYTF.

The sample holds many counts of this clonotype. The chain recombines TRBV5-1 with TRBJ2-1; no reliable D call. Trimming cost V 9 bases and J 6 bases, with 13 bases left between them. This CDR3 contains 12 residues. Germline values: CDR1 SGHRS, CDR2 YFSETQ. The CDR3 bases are TGCGCCACCAAGGACGCAGCCAATGAGCAGTTCTTC. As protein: CATKDAANEQFF.

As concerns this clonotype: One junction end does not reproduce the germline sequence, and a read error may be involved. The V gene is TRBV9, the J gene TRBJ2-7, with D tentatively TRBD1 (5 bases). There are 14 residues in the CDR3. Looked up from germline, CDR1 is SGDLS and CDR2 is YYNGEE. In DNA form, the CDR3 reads TGTGCCAGCTGCGTAGACAGCCAATCCTACGAGCAGTACTTC. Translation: CASCVDSQSYEQYF.

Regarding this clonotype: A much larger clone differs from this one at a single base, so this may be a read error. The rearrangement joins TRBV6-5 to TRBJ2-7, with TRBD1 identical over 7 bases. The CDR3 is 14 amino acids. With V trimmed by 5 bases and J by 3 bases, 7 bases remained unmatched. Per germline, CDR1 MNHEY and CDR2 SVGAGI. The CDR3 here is CASSPGGHYYEQYF. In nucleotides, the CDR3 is TGTGCCAGCAGTCCAGGGGGTCACTACTACGAGCAGTACTTC.

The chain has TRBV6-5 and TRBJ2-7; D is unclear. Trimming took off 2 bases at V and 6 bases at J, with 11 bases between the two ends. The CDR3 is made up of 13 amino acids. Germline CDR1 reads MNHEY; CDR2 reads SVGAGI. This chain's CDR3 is CASSYGWCTEQYF. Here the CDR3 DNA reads TGTGCCAGCAGTTACGGCTGGTGTACCGAGCAGTACTTC.

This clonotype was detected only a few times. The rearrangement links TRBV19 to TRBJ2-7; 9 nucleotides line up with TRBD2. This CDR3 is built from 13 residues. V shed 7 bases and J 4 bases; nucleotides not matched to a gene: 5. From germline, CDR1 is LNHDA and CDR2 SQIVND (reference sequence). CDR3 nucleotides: TGTGCCAGTAATAGCGGGAGTGAATACGAGCAGTACTTC. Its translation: CASNSGSEYEQYF.

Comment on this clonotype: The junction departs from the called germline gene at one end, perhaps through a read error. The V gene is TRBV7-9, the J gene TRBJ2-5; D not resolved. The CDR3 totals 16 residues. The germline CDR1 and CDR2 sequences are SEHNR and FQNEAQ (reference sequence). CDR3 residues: CASSLVQTANHETQYF. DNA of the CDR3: TGTGCCAGCAGCTTAGTCCAGACGGCTAACCACGAGACCCAGTACTTC.

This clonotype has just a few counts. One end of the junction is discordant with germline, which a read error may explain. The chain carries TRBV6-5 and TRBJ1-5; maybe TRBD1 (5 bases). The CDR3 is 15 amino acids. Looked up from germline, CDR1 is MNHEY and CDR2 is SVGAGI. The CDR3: CASSPDTYSNQSQHF. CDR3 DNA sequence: TGTGCCAGCAGTCCGGACACCTATAGCAATCAGTCCCAGCATTTT.

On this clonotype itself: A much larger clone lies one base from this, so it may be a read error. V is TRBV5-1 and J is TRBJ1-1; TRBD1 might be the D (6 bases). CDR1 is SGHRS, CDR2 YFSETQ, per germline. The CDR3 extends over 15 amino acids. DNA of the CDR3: TGCGCCAGCAGCTGGATGGGGGGCCTGAACGCTGAAGCTTTCTTT. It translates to CASSWMGGLNAEAFF.

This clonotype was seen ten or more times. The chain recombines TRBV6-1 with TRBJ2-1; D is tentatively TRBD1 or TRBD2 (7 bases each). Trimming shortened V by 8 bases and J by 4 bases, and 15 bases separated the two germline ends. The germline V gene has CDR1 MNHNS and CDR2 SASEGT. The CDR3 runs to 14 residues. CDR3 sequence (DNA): TGTGCCAGCTCAGGCAGGGGGGGGTACAATGAGCAGTTCTTC. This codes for CASSGRGGYNEQFF.

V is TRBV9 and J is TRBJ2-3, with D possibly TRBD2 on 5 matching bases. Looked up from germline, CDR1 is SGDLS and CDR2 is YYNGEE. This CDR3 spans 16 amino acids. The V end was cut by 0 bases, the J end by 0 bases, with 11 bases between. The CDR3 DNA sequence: TGTGCCAGCAGCGTAGCCGACGGGGTTAGCACAGATACGCAGTATTTT. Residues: CASSVADGVSTDTQYF. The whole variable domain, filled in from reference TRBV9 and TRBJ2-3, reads DSGVTQTPKHLITATGQRVTLRCSPRSGDLSVYWYQQSLDQGLQFLIQYYNGEERAKGNILERFSAQQFPDLHSELNLSSLELGDSALYFCASSVADGVSTDTQYFGPGTRLTVL.

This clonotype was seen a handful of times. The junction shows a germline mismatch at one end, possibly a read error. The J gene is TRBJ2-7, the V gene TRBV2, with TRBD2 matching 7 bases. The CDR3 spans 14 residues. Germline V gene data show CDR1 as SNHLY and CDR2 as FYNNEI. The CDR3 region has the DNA TGTGCCAGCAGCGAAGCGGGGATGTCCTACGAGCAGTACTTC. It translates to CASSEAGMSYEQYF.

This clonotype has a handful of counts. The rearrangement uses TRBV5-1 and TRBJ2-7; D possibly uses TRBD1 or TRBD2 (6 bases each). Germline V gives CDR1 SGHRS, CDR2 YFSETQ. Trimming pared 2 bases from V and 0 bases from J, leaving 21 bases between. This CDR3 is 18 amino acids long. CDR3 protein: CASSFATGGVAGSYEQYF. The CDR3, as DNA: TGCGCCAGCAGCTTCGCGACAGGCGGGGTGGCGGGCTCCTACGAGCAGTACTTC.

CDR3 residues: CASSQNPRRSRDSPLHF. As DNA, the CDR3 is TGCGCCAGCAGCCAGAATCCCCGGAGGAGCCGCGATTCACCCCTCCACTTT. The rearrangement uses TRBV4-3 and TRBJ1-6; no clear D. Germline CDR1 LGHNA, CDR2 YSLEER. The CDR3 contains 17 residues. V gave up 3 bases and J gave up 8 bases, with 20 bases separating them.

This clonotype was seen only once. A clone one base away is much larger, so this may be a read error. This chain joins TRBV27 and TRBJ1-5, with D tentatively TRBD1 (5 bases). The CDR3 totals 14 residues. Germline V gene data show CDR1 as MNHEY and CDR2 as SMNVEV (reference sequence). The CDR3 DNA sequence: TGTGCCAGCAGTTTACGGGGCCACAATCAGCCCCGGCATTTT. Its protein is CASSLRGHNQPRHF.

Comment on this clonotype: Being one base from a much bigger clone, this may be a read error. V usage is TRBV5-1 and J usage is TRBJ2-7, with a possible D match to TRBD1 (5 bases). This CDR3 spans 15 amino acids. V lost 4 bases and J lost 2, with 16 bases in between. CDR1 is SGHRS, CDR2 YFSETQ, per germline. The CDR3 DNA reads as TGCGCCAGCAGCACCGACTCGACAGAAACCTACGAGCAGTACTTC. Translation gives CASSTDSTETYEQYF. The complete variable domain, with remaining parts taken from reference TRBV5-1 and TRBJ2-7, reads KAGVTQTPRYLIKTRGQQVTLSCSPISGHRSVSWYQQTPGQGLQFLFEYFSETQRNKGNFPGRFSGRQFSNSRSEMNVSTLELGDSALYLCASSTDSTETYEQYFGPGTRLTVT.

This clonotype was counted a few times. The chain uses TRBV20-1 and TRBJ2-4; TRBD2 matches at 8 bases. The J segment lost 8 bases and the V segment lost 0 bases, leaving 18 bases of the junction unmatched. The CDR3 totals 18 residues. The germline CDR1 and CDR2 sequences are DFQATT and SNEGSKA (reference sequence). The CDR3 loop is CSARDMKEVAGGGYIQYF. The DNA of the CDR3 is TGCAGTGCTAGAGATATGAAGGAGGTCGCGGGAGGAGGGTACATTCAGTACTTC.

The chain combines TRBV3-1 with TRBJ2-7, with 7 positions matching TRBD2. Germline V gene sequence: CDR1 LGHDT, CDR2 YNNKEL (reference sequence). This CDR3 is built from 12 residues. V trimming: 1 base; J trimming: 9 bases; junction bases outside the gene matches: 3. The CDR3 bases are TGTGCCAGCAGCCAAGGGGGGGGGTGGCAGTACTTC. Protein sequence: CASSQGGGWQYF.

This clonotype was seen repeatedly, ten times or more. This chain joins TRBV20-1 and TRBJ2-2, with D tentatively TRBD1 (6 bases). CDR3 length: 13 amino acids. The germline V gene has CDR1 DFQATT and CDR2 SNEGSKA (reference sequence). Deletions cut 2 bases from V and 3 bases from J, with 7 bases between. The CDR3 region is CSARNRDTGELFF. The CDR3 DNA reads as TGCAGTGCTAGAAACAGGGACACCGGGGAGCTGTTTTTT.

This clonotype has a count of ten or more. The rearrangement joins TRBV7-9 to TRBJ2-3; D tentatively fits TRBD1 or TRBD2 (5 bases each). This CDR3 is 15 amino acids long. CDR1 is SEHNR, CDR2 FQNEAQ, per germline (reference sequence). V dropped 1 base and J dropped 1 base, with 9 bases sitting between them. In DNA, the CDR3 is TGTGCCAGCAGCTTAGTGGGGACCGGCACAGATACGCAGTATTTT. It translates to CASSLVGTGTDTQYF.

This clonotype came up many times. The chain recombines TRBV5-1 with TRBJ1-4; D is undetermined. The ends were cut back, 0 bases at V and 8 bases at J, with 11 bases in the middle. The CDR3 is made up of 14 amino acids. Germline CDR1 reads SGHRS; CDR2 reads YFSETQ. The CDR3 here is CASSLARTVEKLFF. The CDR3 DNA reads TGCGCCAGCAGCTTGGCCCGAACGGTCGAAAAACTGTTTTTT. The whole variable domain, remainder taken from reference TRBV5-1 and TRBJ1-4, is KAGVTQTPRYLIKTRGQQVTLSCSPISGHRSVSWYQQTPGQGLQFLFEYFSETQRNKGNFPGRFSGRQFSNSRSEMNVSTLELGDSALYLCASSLARTVEKLFFGSGTQLSVL.

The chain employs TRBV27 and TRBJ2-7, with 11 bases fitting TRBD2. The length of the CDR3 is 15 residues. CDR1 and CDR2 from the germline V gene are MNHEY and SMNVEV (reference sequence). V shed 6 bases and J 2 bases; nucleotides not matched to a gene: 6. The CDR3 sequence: CASRQTSGIAYEQYF. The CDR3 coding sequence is TGTGCCAGCAGACAGACTAGCGGGATTGCCTACGAGCAGTACTTC.

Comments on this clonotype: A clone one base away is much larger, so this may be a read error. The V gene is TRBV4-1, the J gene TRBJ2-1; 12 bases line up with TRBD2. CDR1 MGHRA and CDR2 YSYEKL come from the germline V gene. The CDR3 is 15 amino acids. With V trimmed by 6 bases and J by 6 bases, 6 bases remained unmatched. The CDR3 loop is CASSETSGGFNEQFF. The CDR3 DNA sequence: TGCGCCAGCAGTGAGACTAGCGGGGGTTTCAATGAGCAGTTCTTC.

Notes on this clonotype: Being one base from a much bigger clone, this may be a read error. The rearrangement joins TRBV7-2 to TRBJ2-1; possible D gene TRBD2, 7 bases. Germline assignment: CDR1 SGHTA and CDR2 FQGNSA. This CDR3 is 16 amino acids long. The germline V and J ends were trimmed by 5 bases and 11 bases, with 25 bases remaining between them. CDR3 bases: TGTGCCAGCAGCCCGACAAGCCCGACGGGGGGCGATAAGCAGTTCTTC. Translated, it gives CASSPTSPTGGDKQFF.

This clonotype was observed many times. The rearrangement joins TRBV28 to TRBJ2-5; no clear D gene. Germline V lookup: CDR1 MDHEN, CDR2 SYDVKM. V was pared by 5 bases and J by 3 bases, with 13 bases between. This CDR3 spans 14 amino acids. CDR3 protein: CASSSWAMEETQYF. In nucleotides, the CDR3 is TGTGCCAGCAGTAGTTGGGCAATGGAAGAGACCCAGTACTTC.

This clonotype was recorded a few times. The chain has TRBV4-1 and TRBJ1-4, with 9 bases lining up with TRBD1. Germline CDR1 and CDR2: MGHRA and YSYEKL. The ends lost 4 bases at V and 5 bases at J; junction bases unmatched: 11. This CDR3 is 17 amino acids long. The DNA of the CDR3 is TGCGCCAGCAGCCCTGGATCCCCCGGGACAGGGAATGAAAAACTGTTTTTT. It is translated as CASSPGSPGTGNEKLFF.

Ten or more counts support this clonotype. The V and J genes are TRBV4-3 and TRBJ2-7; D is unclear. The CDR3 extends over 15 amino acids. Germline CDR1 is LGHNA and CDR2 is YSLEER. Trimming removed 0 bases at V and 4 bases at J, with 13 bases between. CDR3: CASSQDVGRFYEQYF. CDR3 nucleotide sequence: TGCGCCAGCAGCCAAGATGTTGGCAGGTTTTACGAGCAGTACTTC.

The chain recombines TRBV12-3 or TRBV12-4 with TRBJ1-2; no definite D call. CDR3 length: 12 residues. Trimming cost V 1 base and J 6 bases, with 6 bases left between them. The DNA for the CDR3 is TGTGCCAGCAGTTTAGACGGGAATGGCTACACCTTC. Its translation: CASSLDGNGYTF.